The 31 T cell receptor beta chains in this list originate from one sample, sequenced in a study of graft-versus-host responses after intestinal transplantation. Profiled with immunoSEQ multiplex PCR; TCRdb holds only in-frame clones, not every one. The table lists fewer than 80,000 clones, more than 85% of them singletons. No cognate antigen is known for these TCRs. Sequenced material: unstimulated CD8+ T cells sorted from spleen or lymph node cells, taken before transplant. The receptors were gathered from a human donor who was the organ donor for an intestinal transplant.

This chain connects TRBV11-2 to TRBJ2-5; D unresolved. The length of the CDR3 is 13 residues. The V end lost 1 base, the J end lost 3 bases, and 6 bases lay between the germline ends. Germline CDR1 is SGHAT and CDR2 is FQNNGV. CDR3 sequence (DNA): TGTGCCAGCAGCTTAGTCAGAAAAGAGACCCAGTACTTC. Protein sequence: CASSLVRKETQYF.

The V gene is TRBV27, the J gene TRBJ1-2, with no clear D. Germline loops: CDR1 MNHEY, CDR2 SMNVEV (reference sequence). The CDR3 is 14 residues long. Trimming took 11 bases from V and 7 from J, leaving 23 bases between them. CDR3 residues: CAPAGPVSVFGYTF. CDR3 DNA sequence: TGTGCCCCCGCCGGTCCTGTCTCCGTATTTGGCTACACCTTC.

The chain has TRBV27 and TRBJ2-7; D ambiguous. There are 14 residues in the CDR3. Deletions cut 2 bases from V and 2 bases from J, with 10 bases between. Germline CDR1 and CDR2: MNHEY and SMNVEV (reference sequence). The CDR3 coding sequence is TGTGCCAGCAGTTTAAGCGCGGTTACCTACGAGCAGTACTTC. As protein: CASSLSAVTYEQYF.

J is TRBJ2-7 and V is TRBV4-1, with 8 bases fitting TRBD1. CDR1 is MGHRA, CDR2 YSYEKL, per germline. The CDR3 covers 14 residues. V was clipped by 4 bases and J by 4 bases; unmatched bases: 6. The CDR3 spells CASSPGQGEYEQYF. DNA for the CDR3: TGCGCCAGCAGCCCCGGACAGGGAGAATACGAGCAGTACTTC.

This clone was seen once. The rearrangement joins TRBV10-3 to TRBJ2-2; tentative D call: TRBD1 (5 bases). V dropped 4 bases and J dropped 6 bases, with 15 bases sitting between them. This CDR3 has 15 residues. Germline-derived CDR1 and CDR2 are ENHRY and SYGVKD. The CDR3 loop reads CAISVRVWGAGELFF. The DNA of the CDR3 is TGTGCCATCAGTGTCAGGGTGTGGGGTGCCGGGGAGCTGTTTTTT.

This clone was found a few times. This sequence joins TRBV5-6 and TRBJ2-1, with a tentative D call TRBD1 (5 bases). V was clipped by 0 bases and J by 11 bases, with 6 bases between them. The germline V gene has CDR1 SGHDT and CDR2 YYEEEE. The CDR3 spans 11 residues. The CDR3 coding sequence is TGTGCCAGCAGCTTGGGACAGAAGCAGTTCTTC. Translated: CASSLGQKQFF.

The V call is TRBV10-3, the J call TRBJ2-7, with D perhaps TRBD2 (6 bases). V lost 3 bases, J lost 3 bases, and 15 bases lay in between. Germline values: CDR1 ENHRY, CDR2 SYGVKD. The CDR3 contains 15 residues. The DNA of the CDR3 is TGTGCCATCAGTGAAAAGGACTATACGAACTACGAGCAGTACTTC. Protein product: CAISEKDYTNYEQYF.

The chain links TRBV28 to TRBJ1-3, with 7 positions matching TRBD1. Trimming at V came to 4 bases and at J to 6 bases, leaving 6 bases not matched to a gene. The V gene's germline CDR1 is MDHEN and CDR2 SYDVKM. The CDR3 has 14 residues. CDR3 in amino acids: CASSWAGGSNTIYF. Written as DNA, the CDR3 is TGTGCCAGCAGTTGGGCAGGGGGATCAAACACCATATATTTT.

V is TRBV30 and J is TRBJ2-5; 8 bases fit TRBD2. The CDR3 extends over 13 amino acids. The germline V gene encodes CDR1 GTSNPN and CDR2 SVGIG (reference sequence). In nucleotides, the CDR3 is TGTGCTTCCGAGGACCAACCCGGGGGGGAGCAGTACTTC. Amino acids: CASEDQPGGEQYF.

The rearrangement joins TRBV2 to TRBJ1-5, with D uncertain. In germline, CDR1 is SNHLY, CDR2 FYNNEI. The germline V and J ends were trimmed by 4 bases and 4 bases, with 5 bases remaining between them. The CDR3 consists of 12 residues. CDR3 nucleotide sequence: TGTGCCAGCAGTGCGGGAAATCAGCCCCAGCATTTT. Encoded protein: CASSAGNQPQHF.

This chain joins TRBV2 and TRBJ1-2; 8 nucleotides line up with TRBD1. Germline V gene lookup returns CDR1 SNHLY and CDR2 FYNNEI. The V gene end was trimmed by 10 bases and the J gene end by 4 bases; junction bases not matched to a gene: 17. The CDR3 sequence is 16 residues long. Here the CDR3 reads CATPGQQGGRGYGYTF. The CDR3 DNA reads TGTGCCACCCCCGGCCAACAGGGGGGCAGGGGCTATGGCTACACCTTC.

The chain uses TRBV5-1 and TRBJ1-1; D perhaps matches TRBD1 (6 bases). Germline V gene data show CDR1 as SGHRS and CDR2 as YFSETQ. Trimming left V 4 bases short and J 7 bases short, with 11 bases between. The CDR3 consists of 12 residues. The CDR3 bases are TGCGCCAGCAGCCCCCTACAGGGTGAAGCTTTCTTT. Its protein product is CASSPLQGEAFF.

The chain uses TRBV6-4 and TRBJ2-2; TRBD1 is a possible D gene (5 bases). The CDR3 extends over 14 amino acids. Germline V gives CDR1 MRHNA, CDR2 SNTAGT. Trimming pared 3 bases from V and 3 bases from J, leaving 8 bases between. CDR3 bases: TGTGCCAGCAGTGAGGGGCTGGACACCGGGGAGCTGTTTTTT. This encodes CASSEGLDTGELFF.

The chain combines TRBV5-1 with TRBJ2-3; 7 nucleotides agree with TRBD1. The CDR3 totals 14 residues. Germline V gene sequence: CDR1 SGHRS, CDR2 YFSETQ. Trimming cost V 0 bases and J 6 bases; bases outside gene matches: 4. CDR3 DNA: TGCGCCAGCAGCTTGGAGACAGGGTACGATACGCAGTATTTT. Protein product: CASSLETGYDTQYF.

This rearrangement joins TRBV29-1 to TRBJ1-4; D remains ambiguous. The CDR3 is made up of 15 amino acids. Deletions cut 1 base from V and 0 bases from J, with 9 bases between. Germline CDR1 SQVTM, CDR2 ANQGSEA. The chain's CDR3 is CSVEGSPTTNEKLFF. As DNA, the CDR3 is TGCAGCGTTGAAGGCTCACCTACAACTAATGAAAAACTGTTTTTT.

This rearrangement joins TRBV1 to TRBJ2-3; TRBD1, the table's D call, lacks a check against the DNA. TRBV1 constitutes a pseudogene. The CDR3 sequence is 16 residues long. This chain's CDR3 is CTSSPRGQSRTDTQYF. The DNA for the CDR3 is TGCACCAGCAGCCCCAGAGGACAGTCCCGCACAGATACGCAGTATTTT.

This chain uses TRBV10-3 with TRBJ1-5, with no clear D. Trimming cost V 10 bases and J 2 bases, with 12 bases left between them. CDR3 length: 13 residues. Per the germline V gene, CDR1 is ENHRY and CDR2 is SYGVKD. In nucleotides, the CDR3 is TGTGCCACCAGAAGGAGGGGCAATCAGCCCCAGCATTTT. This gives the protein CATRRRGNQPQHF.

The chain carries TRBV5-1 and TRBJ1-5, with D possibly TRBD1 on 6 matching bases. Per germline, CDR1 SGHRS and CDR2 YFSETQ. CDR3 length: 16 residues. Trimming left V 4 bases short and J 0 bases short, with 14 bases between. CDR3 in amino acids: CASSAPQGDSNQPQHF. Here the CDR3 DNA reads TGCGCCAGCAGCGCCCCACAGGGAGATAGCAATCAGCCCCAGCATTTT. Full variable domain (rest looked up from reference TRBV5-1 and TRBJ1-5): KAGVTQTPRYLIKTRGQQVTLSCSPISGHRSVSWYQQTPGQGLQFLFEYFSETQRNKGNFPGRFSGRQFSNSRSEMNVSTLELGDSALYLCASSAPQGDSNQPQHFGDGTRLSIL.

This chain links TRBV4-1 with TRBJ1-5; D perhaps matches TRBD1 (5 bases). Germline assignment: CDR1 MGHRA and CDR2 YSYEKL. This CDR3 is 14 amino acids long. Trimming shortened V by 4 bases and J by 7 bases, and 14 bases separated the two germline ends. This CDR3 is CASSPGQGGQPQHF. CDR3 nucleotide sequence: TGCGCCAGCAGCCCAGGGCAGGGAGGACAGCCCCAGCATTTT.

This clone was observed a single time. V gene TRBV30 combines with J gene TRBJ2-2; D not resolved. V lost 0 bases and J 2 bases, leaving 4 bases between the germline ends. This CDR3 is built from 13 residues. The V gene's germline CDR1 is GTSNPN and CDR2 SVGIG (reference sequence). The CDR3 DNA follows: TGTGCCTGGAGTGTAACAAACACCGGGGAGCTGTTTTTT. This sequence encodes CAWSVTNTGELFF.

This chain connects TRBV7-6 to TRBJ1-2; TRBD1 aligns across 7 bases. V lost 5 bases to trimming and J lost 7 bases; unmatched junction nucleotides: 7. This CDR3 spans 13 amino acids. Germline V gene data show CDR1 as SGHVS and CDR2 as FNYEAQ. Here the CDR3 reads CASSPGGKGGYTF. As DNA, the CDR3 is TGTGCCAGCAGCCCAGGGGGGAAAGGTGGCTACACCTTC.

The rearrangement uses TRBV7-3 and TRBJ2-1; 10 nucleotides align to TRBD2. The CDR3 loop spans 15 amino acids. V shed 1 base, J shed 6 bases, and the junction held 3 bases outside the gene matches. In germline, CDR1 is SGHTA, CDR2 FQGTGA. The CDR3, as DNA: TGTGCCAGCAGCTTAATAGCGGGAGGCTCCAATGAGCAGTTCTTC. Translated, it gives CASSLIAGGSNEQFF.

This clone occurred once. This rearrangement joins TRBV28 to TRBJ1-2; D ambiguous. The V gene's germline CDR1 is MDHEN and CDR2 SYDVKM. This CDR3 has 14 amino acids. Trimming stripped 5 bases from V and 6 bases from J, with 16 bases between. The CDR3 DNA reads TGTGCCAGCAGTAGTTACCGCCGGGGTGATGGCTACACCTTC. Protein product: CASSSYRRGDGYTF.

This chain connects TRBV9 to TRBJ2-7, with a tentative D call TRBD1 (6 bases). The CDR3 is 12 amino acids. V lost 4 bases and J lost 5, with 10 bases in between. Germline V gene lookup returns CDR1 SGDLS and CDR2 YYNGEE. CDR3 sequence reads: CASSPEGDEQYF. The CDR3 nucleotides are TGTGCCAGCAGCCCAGAGGGGGACGAGCAGTACTTC. Variable domain in full (rest from reference TRBV9 and TRBJ2-7): DSGVTQTPKHLITATGQRVTLRCSPRSGDLSVYWYQQSLDQGLQFLIQYYNGEERAKGNILERFSAQQFPDLHSELNLSSLELGDSALYFCASSPEGDEQYFGPGTRLTVT.

This chain links TRBV19 with TRBJ2-1; 11 nucleotides match TRBD2. CDR1 and CDR2 (germline): LNHDA, SQIVND (reference sequence). The CDR3 loop spans 15 amino acids. J gave up 8 bases and V 1 base, and 4 bases lay outside the gene matches. CDR3: CASSIATSGVDEQFF. CDR3 DNA sequence: TGTGCCAGTAGTATAGCGACTAGCGGGGTGGATGAGCAGTTCTTC.

The gene calls are TRBV4-1 and TRBJ2-7; 8 bases match TRBD2. In germline, CDR1 is MGHRA, CDR2 YSYEKL. The CDR3 runs to 22 residues. V dropped 3 bases and J dropped 5; count of bases not matched to a gene: 30. The CDR3 nucleotides read TGCGCCAGCAGCCAGTATACCATAAGGGTCTCCCCCACTAGCGGCCCCTACGACGAGCAGTACTTC. This encodes CASSQYTIRVSPTSGPYDEQYF.

The chain couples TRBV13 to TRBJ1-3; D is undetermined. The V end was cut by 1 base, the J end by 3 bases, with 10 bases between. CDR1 and CDR2 from the germline V gene are PRHDT and FYEKMQ (reference sequence). The length of the CDR3 is 15 residues. This chain's CDR3 is CASSLAVTGGNTIYF. DNA for the CDR3: TGTGCCAGCAGCTTAGCCGTCACGGGTGGAAACACCATATATTTT.

The rearrangement joins TRBV4-2 to TRBJ2-5; TRBD2 matches at 11 bases. The CDR3 extends over 17 amino acids. With V trimmed by 1 base and J by 5 bases, 9 bases remained unmatched. Germline CDR1 LGHNA, CDR2 YNFKEQ. CDR3: CASSQVFSGRAQETQYF. The DNA for the CDR3 is TGTGCCAGCAGCCAAGTCTTTAGCGGGAGGGCTCAGGAGACCCAGTACTTC.

J is TRBJ2-1 and V is TRBV30; D is perhaps TRBD2 (6 bases). The V end was cut by 1 base, the J end by 8 bases, with 18 bases between. Per germline, CDR1 GTSNPN and CDR2 SVGIG (reference sequence). The CDR3 spans 15 residues. The CDR3 sequence: CAWSAINRGGDEQFF. For the CDR3, the DNA is TGTGCCTGGAGTGCAATCAACCGAGGAGGGGATGAGCAGTTCTTC.

Here the CDR3 reads CASSLRDRENEKLFF. DNA of the CDR3: TGCGCCAGCAGCCTAAGGGACAGGGAGAATGAAAAACTGTTTTTT. V gene TRBV5-1 combines with J gene TRBJ1-4; 9 bases agree with TRBD1. V was pared by 4 bases and J by 5 bases, with 6 bases of the junction left unmatched. CDR3 length: 15 residues. Germline CDR1 reads SGHRS; CDR2 reads YFSETQ.

The rearrangement uses TRBV7-3 and TRBJ2-3, with D perhaps matching TRBD2 (5 bases). CDR1 and CDR2 from the germline V gene are SGHTA and FQGTGA. This CDR3 is 15 amino acids long. Trimming removed 3 bases from V and 0 bases from J, with 10 bases in between. This CDR3 is CASSLTSGSTDTQYF. The CDR3 DNA reads as TGTGCCAGCAGCTTGACCTCGGGGAGCACAGATACGCAGTATTTT.